This T cell receptor beta chain was recorded in a study of T cell repertoires in cytomegalovirus infection. TCRdb passed the reads through MiXCR, listing each CDR3 protein once. The sample carries just under 500,000 distinct CDR3 sequences, around 30% recorded once. Germline V gene data show CDR1 as SGHTA and CDR2 as FQGNSA. This CDR3 spans 14 amino acids. Trimming shortened V by 5 bases and J by 5 bases, and 13 bases separated the two germline ends. There are many counts of this clonotype. Its target is unknown. The receptor was derived from a human donor in good health (CMV status not recorded). Some clones in this sample may be carry-over from other donors' samples. The chain joins TRBV7-2 to TRBJ2-1; the D gene is possibly TRBD1 (6 bases). The source was cultured PBMCs, collected from culture after CMV antigen stimulation. In DNA, the CDR3 is TGTGCCAGCAGCCGCACAGGGACCGACAATGAGCAGTTCTTC. Amino acids: CASSRTGTDNEQFF.